Listed here is a single TCR beta chain. Its specificity is not known. This sample was taken from a study of blood T cells in healthy people across ages. About the research overall: Through template switching, about one barcoded beta molecule was captured per two T cells, as measured in model experiments. Findings and limits, study-wide: There were more naive CD4+ cells and higher diversity in long-lived donors than in aged donors.

Germline V gives CDR1 SGHTA, CDR2 FQGNSA. The CDR3 consists of 14 residues. V lost 5 bases, J lost 6 bases, and 5 bases stayed unmatched. Total RNA, at least 6 micrograms per sample, came from PBMCs. Then a second PCR, running about 6 to 11 cycles, was carried out with a sample-barcoded 5' primer and a J-beta primer mix. TCRdb re-called the 5' RACE reads through MiXCR, storing one row per CDR3 protein. The sample shows around 1,000,000 distinct CDR3 sequences, around 27% of them seen only once. The sample was also reused in another study, on T cells of mothers and their children. That work states: TCR recombination output is shaped by thymic selection similarly in related and unrelated pairs.

The sample comprised blood. This TCR was sampled from a girl aged 2-15 years in good health. The chain is built from TRBV7-2 and TRBJ1-1; 11 nucleotides agree with TRBD1. The CDR3 region has the DNA TGTGCCAGCAGCCAGGGACAGGGGGTCCCTGAAGCTTTCTTT. Translated: CASSQGQGVPEAFF.